The sequence of this TCR beta chain was determined in a study of cytomegalovirus exposure and HLA in healthy donors. Regarding the study as a whole: As a later analysis showed, a missense DCLRE1C variant was linked to trimming of TCR beta V- and J-genes.

Vbeta (60) and Jbeta (13) primers were used in the PCR. Profiled with immunoSEQ multiplex PCR; TCRdb holds only in-frame clones, not every one. The repertoire has some 200,000 clones, approximately 80% of them found once; the top ten carry over 2%. This clone was detected only a few times. Its cognate antigen is unknown. The CDR3 length is 15 residues. The germline CDR1 and CDR2 sequences are SQVTM and ANQGSEA. J was trimmed by 2 bases and V by 4 bases; bases with no gene match: 8. The sequence came from a woman in her 30s in good health and CMV-seronegative. The sequencing sample was made of PBMCs. This chain uses TRBV29-1 with TRBJ1-3; 7 bases align to TRBD1. CDR3 DNA: TGCAGCGTTGCCCTAGACAGGGTGGCTGGAAACACCATATATTTT. Its translation is CSVALDRVAGNTIYF.